This T cell receptor (beta chain) was recovered during a study of cytomegalovirus exposure and HLA in healthy donors. This donor's CMV serostatus is unrecorded. The PCR ran on 60 Vbeta and 13 Jbeta primers. Clones were sequenced by immunoSEQ multiplex PCR, and TCRdb holds only the in-frame ones, with some missing. The sample lists 200,000 to 250,000 clones, about 84% occurring once. This clone was picked up one time. Sequencing was done on a sample of PBMCs. This clonotype originated in a human donor in good health.

The CDR3: CASSLGGTSGQETQYF. The CDR3 DNA reads TGCGCCAGCAGCTTGGGTGGGACTAGCGGACAAGAGACCCAGTACTTC. V gene TRBV5-1 combines with J gene TRBJ2-5, with 11 bases fitting TRBD2. CDR1 is SGHRS, CDR2 YFSETQ, per germline. Trimming cost V 0 bases and J 2 bases; bases outside gene matches: 3. This CDR3 contains 16 residues. Together with reference TRBV5-1 and TRBJ2-5, the CDR3 gives the full variable domain: KAGVTQTPRYLIKTRGQQVTLSCSPISGHRSVSWYQQTPGQGLQFLFEYFSETQRNKGNFPGRFSGRQFSNSRSEMNVSTLELGDSALYLCASSLGGTSGQETQYFGPGTRLLVL.